A selection of T cell receptor beta chains follows, all from one sample in a study of T cell responses to AZD1222 COVID-19 vaccine. Assay used: immunoSEQ multiplex PCR; TCRdb lists only in-frame clones, some missing. Of about 83,000 clones in the sample, approximately 85% were seen once. Specimen: peripheral blood, collected 28 days after the second AZD1222 dose. The receptor set was obtained from an adult who received the AZD1222 COVID-19 vaccine. Each CDR3 is given with its conserved first and last residue. The order of the fields is CDR3 DNA, CDR3 protein, V gene, D gene, clone size, J gene. A D gene is named only where the DNA matches it firmly. Size values are once, few and many counts, or a class for expanded clones, and some rows have none.

TGCAGCGGGAGAGGGACTAGCGGGTTGTTTTTT | CSGRGTSGLFF | TRBV29-1 | TRBD2 | . | TRBJ2-2
TGCAGCGGGGGACGAGAAAACACCGGGGAGCTGTTTTTT | CSGGRENTGELFF | TRBV29-1 | . | . | TRBJ2-2
TGTGCCAGCAGCTTAGAACAACAGGGGGCCAATGGCTACACCTTC | CASSLEQQGANGYTF | TRBV7-2 | TRBD1 | . | TRBJ1-2
TGCGCCAGCAGCCCAGTCTCCGGGGCGAACACTGAAGCTTTCTTT | CASSPVSGANTEAFF | TRBV5-1 | . | . | TRBJ1-1
TGTGCCAGCAGTCAGGTTTACTACAATGAGCAGTTCTTC | CASSQVYYNEQFF | TRBV6-2/TRBV6-3 | . | once | TRBJ2-1
TGTGCCAGCAGCTTAGGAATCGGGGGGGCAGAGACCCAGTACTTC | CASSLGIGGAETQYF | TRBV7-2 | TRBD2 | . | TRBJ2-5
TGTGCCAGTAGTGGTACAGGGTCCAACGGTTCACCCCTCCACTTT | CASSGTGSNGSPLHF | TRBV19 | . | . | TRBJ1-6
TGCGCCAGCAGCTTGGCTACAGGGAACACTGAAGCTTTCTTT | CASSLATGNTEAFF | TRBV5-1 | . | . | TRBJ1-1
TGTGCCAGCAGAATCGGGGCGGGGGAGACCCAGTACTTC | CASRIGAGETQYF | TRBV28 | . | . | TRBJ2-5
TGTGCCAGCAGCTTGGGACAGGAAAACACTGAAGCTTTCTTT | CASSLGQENTEAFF | TRBV7-9 | TRBD1 | . | TRBJ1-1
TGTGCCAGCAGCGAAATGACTAGCGGTTGGGAGCACTTC | CASSEMTSGWEHF | TRBV9 | TRBD2 | . | TRBJ2-7
TGTGCCAGTAGTAGGACGGACGGTACTCACGATCGGTTCTTC | CASSRTDGTHDRFF | TRBV19 | . | . | TRBJ2-1
TGTGCCAGCAGTGAAGAAGTTACCTCACCCCTCCACTTT | CASSEEVTSPLHF | TRBV2 | . | few | TRBJ1-6
TGTGCCAGCAGTTTTATCCTAGATACGCAGTATTTT | CASSFILDTQYF | TRBV12-3/TRBV12-4 | . | . | TRBJ2-3
TGTGCCAGCAGCTATGATAACGAGCAGTACTTC | CASSYDNEQYF | TRBV7-9 | . | . | TRBJ2-7
TGTGCCTGGAGTGCCCCGCTTCCGGGACAGGGGATGAACACTGAAGCTTTCTTT | CAWSAPLPGQGMNTEAFF | TRBV30 | TRBD1 | . | TRBJ1-1
TGTGCCAGCAGCTTAAAGGGTCTAACAGATACGCAGTATTTT | CASSLKGLTDTQYF | TRBV13 | . | . | TRBJ2-3
TGTGCCAGCAGTGTTGGGAGGGAAGATACGCAGTATTTT | CASSVGREDTQYF | TRBV2 | TRBD2 | . | TRBJ2-3
TGTGCCAGCAGTTACGGACAGGGCCAAGGTGAAAAACTGTTTTTT | CASSYGQGQGEKLFF | TRBV6-6 | TRBD1 | . | TRBJ1-4
TGCGCCAGCAGCTTGGCCGAGAACTCCAAGGTCTACGAGCAGTACTTC | CASSLAENSKVYEQYF | TRBV5-1 | . | . | TRBJ2-7
TGTGCCAGCAGTTATCCGGACCGGGCCCGGGCCTACGAGCAGTACTTC | CASSYPDRARAYEQYF | TRBV28 | . | . | TRBJ2-7
TGTGCCAGCAGCTTGGATGTGGGGCGAGGTGAGCAGTTCTTC | CASSLDVGRGEQFF | TRBV5-4 | . | . | TRBJ2-1
TGTGCCAGTAAACTCAACCCGACAGGCCTGAACACTGAAGCTTTCTTT | CASKLNPTGLNTEAFF | TRBV19 | . | . | TRBJ1-1
TGTGCCAGCACCAGGGGGAGCAATCAGCCCCAGCATTTT | CASTRGSNQPQHF | TRBV6-5 | TRBD1 | . | TRBJ1-5
TGTGCCAGCACCCTTAGCGGGGGGGGCACAGATACGCAGTATTTT | CASTLSGGGTDTQYF | TRBV6-5 | TRBD2 | . | TRBJ2-3
TGTGCCAGTTGGGACATCCAAGAGACCCAGTACTTC | CASWDIQETQYF | TRBV27 | . | . | TRBJ2-5
TGTGCCAGCAGCCCGGGACTAGCGGGTTCCTACGAGCAGTACTTC | CASSPGLAGSYEQYF | TRBV7-2 | TRBD2 | . | TRBJ2-7
TGTGCCAGTAGTATAGCGGGAGTTTACGGCACCGGGGAGCTGTTTTTT | CASSIAGVYGTGELFF | TRBV19 | . | medium-sized | TRBJ2-2
TGCGCCAGCAGCCAAGATAACGGCCTAGCGAACATTCAGTACTTC | CASSQDNGLANIQYF | TRBV4-3 | . | . | TRBJ2-4
TGTGCCAGCAGCGGGGGAGGGGGTGAGCAGTTCTTC | CASSGGGGEQFF | TRBV7-8 | . | . | TRBJ2-1
TGTGCCAGCATGGGGGGTATTGGCACAGATACGCAGTATTTT | CASMGGIGTDTQYF | TRBV28 | . | . | TRBJ2-3
TGTGCCAGCAGCGTAGCCTCGATCTCTGGAAACACCATATATTTT | CASSVASISGNTIYF | TRBV9 | . | . | TRBJ1-3
TGTGCCAGCAGCTTAGCCGGGGACACCGGGGAGCTGTTTTTT | CASSLAGDTGELFF | TRBV7-2 | . | . | TRBJ2-2
TGTGCCAGCAGCCGCCAGGGACTTGTTTACAATGAGCAGTTCTTC | CASSRQGLVYNEQFF | TRBV3-1/TRBV3-2 | . | . | TRBJ2-1
TGTGCCACCAGCAGGGGCACCTATCAGCCCCAGCATTTT | CATSRGTYQPQHF | TRBV15 | . | . | TRBJ1-5
TGTGCCAGCAGCGTAGAGAACAGGGGGTCGGATGAGCAGTTCTTC | CASSVENRGSDEQFF | TRBV9 | TRBD1 | . | TRBJ2-1